These T cell receptor beta chains were read from a single sample in a study of cytomegalovirus exposure and HLA in healthy donors. Measured with immunoSEQ multiplex PCR; TCRdb has only the in-frame clones, and not every one. The sample consists of some 200,000 clones, about 90% of them appearing once. Sequenced: PBMCs. The origin of the receptors is a girl less than two years old in good health and CMV-seronegative. CDR3s include the opening cysteine and the closing phenylalanine or tryptophan. D genes are given only for firm matches. Size values are once, few and many counts, or a class for expanded clones, and some rows have none.

-,-,TRBV27,TRBJ1-4,TGTGCCAGCAGCCTAGGGGTGTATGAAAAACTGTTTTTT,CASSLGVYEKLFF
-,once,TRBV30,TRBJ2-1,TGTGCCTGGAGTGTACCGGCGGGACCGTCCTACAATGAGCAGTTCTTC,CAWSVPAGPSYNEQFF
-,-,TRBV13,TRBJ2-5,TGTGCCAGCAGCCGATATGGAGGGGGGGCCGGGGAGACCCAGTACTTC,CASSRYGGGAGETQYF
TRBD1,-,TRBV9,TRBJ2-5,TGTGCCAGCAGCACAACCGGGACAGGGAAAGAGACCCAGTACTTC,CASSTTGTGKETQYF
TRBD2,-,TRBV15,TRBJ2-7,TGTGCCACCAGCTTGACTAGCAGCTACGAGCAGTACTTC,CATSLTSSYEQYF
TRBD2,-,TRBV2,TRBJ2-1,TGTGCCAGTTGGACTAGCGGGGAATCCCACAATGAGCAGTTCTTC,CASWTSGESHNEQFF
TRBD2,-,TRBV7-2,TRBJ2-7,TGTGCCAGCAGCTTAGACGCGGGGGGGACCTCCTACGAGCAGTACTTC,CASSLDAGGTSYEQYF
-,-,TRBV27,TRBJ1-1,TGTGCCAGCAGTTTACGAGGCGGGAGCCATAACACTGAAGCTTTCTTT,CASSLRGGSHNTEAFF
-,-,TRBV7-6,TRBJ2-1,TGTGCCAGCAGCTTAGTCGGGAAGCGCGATGAGCAGTTCTTC,CASSLVGKRDEQFF
TRBD2,-,TRBV6-1,TRBJ2-1,TGTGCCAGCAGTGAAAGACCGCTAGCGGGAGGAGGCCCGAAGTACAGAGAGCAGTTCTTC,CASSERPLAGGGPKYREQFF
-,-,TRBV14,TRBJ2-1,TGTGCCAGCAGCCTCGGGCGGGTACTAAACAATGAGCAGTTCTTC,CASSLGRVLNNEQFF
TRBD1,-,TRBV30,TRBJ1-2,TGTGCCTGGACTGTTTATCGGGAGGGGGCCTATGGCTACACCTTC,CAWTVYREGAYGYTF
TRBD2,-,TRBV13,TRBJ2-1,TGTGCCAGCAGCGGGACAACCCCCCCTTTCGGGGGGGCGTTCTTC,CASSGTTPPFGGAFF
TRBD2,-,TRBV7-6,TRBJ2-7,TGTGCCAGCAGCTTGACTAGCGGGAGGGCCTACGAGCAGTACTTC,CASSLTSGRAYEQYF
-,-,TRBV4-3,TRBJ2-7,TGCGCCAGCAGCCAAGATCTTTGGCGGACCTACGAGCAGTACTTC,CASSQDLWRTYEQYF
-,-,TRBV7-2,TRBJ2-5,TGTGCCAGCAGCTTAGCGTGGTTGGACACCGTACGATCAGAGCTGGAGACCCAGTACTTC,CASSLAWLDTVRSELETQYF
TRBD2,-,TRBV7-9,TRBJ2-1,TGTGCCAGCAGCTTAGCGGAACTAGCGGGAATGGGTGAGCAGTTCTTC,CASSLAELAGMGEQFF
-,-,TRBV20-1,TRBJ1-5,TGCAGTGCTACGACAGGTCAGCCCCAGCATTTT,CSATTGQPQHF
TRBD2,-,TRBV7-9,TRBJ2-7,TGTTCCAGCAGCTTAAGCGGGGGGTTGGAGGGCGAGCAGTACTTC,CSSSLSGGLEGEQYF
-,-,TRBV7-9,TRBJ2-7,TGTTCCAGCAGCTTAAAGCAGGGGCCCTACGAGCAGTACTTC,CSSSLKQGPYEQYF
-,-,TRBV5-1,TRBJ2-1,TGCGCCAGCAGCTTGGTCCTAGGCTACAATGAGCAGTTCTTC,CASSLVLGYNEQFF
-,-,TRBV7-2,TRBJ2-7,TGTGCCAGCAGCGCCCTTAGCGGCCCCTACGAGCAGTACTTC,CASSALSGPYEQYF
-,few,TRBV5-1,TRBJ2-7,TGCGCCAGCAGCTACTCGAACCACGAGCAGTACTTC,CASSYSNHEQYF
-,-,TRBV30,TRBJ2-4,TGTGCCTGGAGGACAGAAAACATTCAGTACTTC,CAWRTENIQYF
TRBD1,-,TRBV7-9,TRBJ1-2,TGTGCCAGCAGCGCCGGGACAGGTATTGACTATGGCTACACCTTC,CASSAGTGIDYGYTF
-,-,TRBV14,TRBJ2-5,TGTGCCAGCAGCCATGGTACAGAGCAGTACTTC,CASSHGTEQYF
-,once,TRBV27,TRBJ2-7,TGTGCCAGCAGTTTACGCTCCTACGAGCAGTACTTC,CASSLRSYEQYF
TRBD1,-,TRBV5-1,TRBJ2-5,TGCGCCAGCAGCCCGGGGACAGGGACCAGGGAGACCCAGTACTTC,CASSPGTGTRETQYF
-,-,TRBV2,TRBJ2-7,TGTGCCAGCAAAGAGGGTTTCGACGAGCAGTACTTC,CASKEGFDEQYF
TRBD1,-,TRBV7-8,TRBJ2-7,TGTGCCAGCAGAAGGACAGGCCAGTACGAGCAGTACTTC,CASRRTGQYEQYF
TRBD1,once,TRBV2,TRBJ2-7,TGTGCCAGCAGCGATTACGACAGGGCAGGATCGGCCTACGAGCAGTACTTC,CASSDYDRAGSAYEQYF
-,few,TRBV6-1,TRBJ1-6,TGTGCCAGCAGTGCGAGGGAAGCGGCCAATTCACCCCTCCACTTT,CASSAREAANSPLHF
TRBD2,-,TRBV7-3,TRBJ2-5,TGTGCCAGCAGCCCGACTAGCGGGGTAGAGACCCAGTACTTC,CASSPTSGVETQYF
TRBD1,-,TRBV9,TRBJ1-5,TGTGCCAGCAGCGTAAACAGGGGGAATGATCAGCCCCAGCATTTT,CASSVNRGNDQPQHF
-,-,TRBV5-5,TRBJ1-6,TGTGCCAGCAGCTTCGGGGTTCTTAATTCACCCCTCCACTTT,CASSFGVLNSPLHF
-,-,TRBV11-2,TRBJ1-2,TGTGCCAGCAGCTTAGATTTCGTCGGCTATGGCTACACCTTC,CASSLDFVGYGYTF
TRBD2,-,TRBV27,TRBJ2-1,TGTGCCAGCAGTTTAGGAGTAGCGGGGCTTGAGCAGTTCTTC,CASSLGVAGLEQFF
-,-,TRBV4-2,TRBJ2-5,TGTGCCAGCAGCCAGGACTTTGCGGGGGCTTATCAAGAGACCCAGTACTTC,CASSQDFAGAYQETQYF
-,-,TRBV7-3,TRBJ1-1,TGTGCCAGCAGCGACAGGTCGAACACTGAAGCTTTCTTT,CASSDRSNTEAFF
TRBD2,-,TRBV5-1,TRBJ2-3,TGCGCCAGCAGCTTAAGACTAGCGGGAGGAGCAGATACGCAGTATTTT,CASSLRLAGGADTQYF
TRBD2,-,TRBV11-2,TRBJ2-3,TGTGCCAGCAGCTCCCTAGGACTAGTCGGAAGCACAGATACGCAGTATTTT,CASSSLGLVGSTDTQYF
TRBD2,-,TRBV15,TRBJ2-1,TGTGCCACCAGCTCGGGACTAGCGGGAGAAGCCGGGCAGTTCTTC,CATSSGLAGEAGQFF
-,-,TRBV11-2,TRBJ2-1,TGTGCCAGCAGCGGGGGGTTCCTCTACAATGAGCAGTTCTTC,CASSGGFLYNEQFF
TRBD2,-,TRBV9,TRBJ2-4,TGTGCCAGCAGCACGACCCCCCTAGCGGGGGAAAACATTCAGTACTTC,CASSTTPLAGENIQYF
TRBD1,-,TRBV4-1,TRBJ2-3,TGCGCCAGCAGCCAAGATGGGGGACAGGGATTCACAGATACGCAGTATTTT,CASSQDGGQGFTDTQYF
-,-,TRBV4-2,TRBJ2-3,TGTGCCAGCAGCCAAGACGTATCCCCCACAGATACGCAGTATTTT,CASSQDVSPTDTQYF
-,-,TRBV30,TRBJ1-1,TGTGCCTGGAGTGTGAGGGGGGGCACTGAAGCTTTCTTT,CAWSVRGGTEAFF
-,-,TRBV5-1,TRBJ1-1,TGCGCCAGCAGCTTGTTGGAGGGGAACACTGAAGCTTTCTTT,CASSLLEGNTEAFF
-,-,TRBV18,TRBJ1-1,TGTGCCAGCTCACCACGGCAGGGAAGGGCTGAAGCTTTCTTT,CASSPRQGRAEAFF
-,-,TRBV19,TRBJ2-2,TGTGCCAGTAGTATCGGCGGATTGAGGGACACCGGGGAGCTGTTTTTT,CASSIGGLRDTGELFF
TRBD1,-,TRBV6-5,TRBJ1-3,TGTGCCAGCAGTTACTCCTCGGCGACAGGGGGAAACACCATATATTTT,CASSYSSATGGNTIYF
TRBD1,-,TRBV5-1,TRBJ1-1,TGCGCCAGCAGCCGGGACAGGGGAGGGACTGAAGCTTTCTTT,CASSRDRGGTEAFF
-,-,TRBV7-9,TRBJ2-1,TGTGCCAGCAGCTTAGGCGAGTACTCCTACAATGAGCAGTTCTTC,CASSLGEYSYNEQFF